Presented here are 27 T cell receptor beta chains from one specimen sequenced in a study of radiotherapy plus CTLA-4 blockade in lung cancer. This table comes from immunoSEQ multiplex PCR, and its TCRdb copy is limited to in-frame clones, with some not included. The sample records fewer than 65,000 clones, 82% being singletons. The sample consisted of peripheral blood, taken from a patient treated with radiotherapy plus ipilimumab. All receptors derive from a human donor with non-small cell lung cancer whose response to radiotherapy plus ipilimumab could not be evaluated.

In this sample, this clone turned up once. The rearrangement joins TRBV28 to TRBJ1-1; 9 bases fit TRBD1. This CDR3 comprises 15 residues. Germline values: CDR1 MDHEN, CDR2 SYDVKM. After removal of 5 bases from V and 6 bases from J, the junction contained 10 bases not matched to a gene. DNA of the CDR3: TGTGCCAGCAGTCCACCGGGACAGGGTCTTCCTGAAGCTTTCTTT. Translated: CASSPPGQGLPEAFF.

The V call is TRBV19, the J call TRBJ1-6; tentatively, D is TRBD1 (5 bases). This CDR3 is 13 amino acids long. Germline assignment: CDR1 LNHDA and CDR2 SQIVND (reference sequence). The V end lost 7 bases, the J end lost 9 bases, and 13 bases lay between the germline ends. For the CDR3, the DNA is TGTGCCAGTACCCTACGGGGGGGTTCACCCCTCCACTTT. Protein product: CASTLRGGSPLHF. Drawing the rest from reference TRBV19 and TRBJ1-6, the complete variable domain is DGGITQSPKYLFRKEGQNVTLSCEQNLNHDAMYWYRQDPGQGLRLIYYSQIVNDFQKGDIAEGYSVSREKKESFPLTVTSAQKNPTAFYLCASTLRGGSPLHFGNGTRLTVT.

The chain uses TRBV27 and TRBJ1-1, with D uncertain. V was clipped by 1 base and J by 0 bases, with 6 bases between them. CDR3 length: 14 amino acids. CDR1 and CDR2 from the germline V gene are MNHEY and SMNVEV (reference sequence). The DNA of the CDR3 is TGTGCCAGCAGTTTATACAGAATGAACACTGAAGCTTTCTTT. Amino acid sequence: CASSLYRMNTEAFF.

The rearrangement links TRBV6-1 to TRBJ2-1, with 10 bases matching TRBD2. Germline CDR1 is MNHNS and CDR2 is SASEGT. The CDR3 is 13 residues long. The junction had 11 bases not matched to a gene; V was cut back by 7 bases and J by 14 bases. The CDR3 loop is CASTILAGSKEFF. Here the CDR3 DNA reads TGTGCCAGCACCATACTAGCGGGGTCGAAGGAGTTCTTC.

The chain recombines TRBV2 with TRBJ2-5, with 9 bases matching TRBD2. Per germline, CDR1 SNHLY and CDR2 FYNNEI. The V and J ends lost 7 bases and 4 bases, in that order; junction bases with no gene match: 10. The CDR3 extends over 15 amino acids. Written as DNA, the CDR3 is TGTGCCAGCACGAGCAGGCGGGGGGGCTCAGAGACCCAGTACTTC. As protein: CASTSRRGGSETQYF.

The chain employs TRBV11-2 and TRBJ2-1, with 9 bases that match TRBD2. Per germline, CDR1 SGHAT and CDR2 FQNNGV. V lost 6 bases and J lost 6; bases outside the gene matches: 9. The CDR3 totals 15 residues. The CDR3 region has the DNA TGTGCCAGCAGGGCGAGCGGGAGGAGGGGCAATGAGCAGTTCTTC. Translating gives CASRASGRRGNEQFF.

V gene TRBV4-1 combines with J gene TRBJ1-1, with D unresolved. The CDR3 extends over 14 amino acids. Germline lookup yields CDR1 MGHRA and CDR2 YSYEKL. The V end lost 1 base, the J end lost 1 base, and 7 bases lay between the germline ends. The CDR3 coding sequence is TGCGCCAGCAGCCAAGCATCTACGAACACTGAAGCTTTCTTT. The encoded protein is CASSQASTNTEAFF.

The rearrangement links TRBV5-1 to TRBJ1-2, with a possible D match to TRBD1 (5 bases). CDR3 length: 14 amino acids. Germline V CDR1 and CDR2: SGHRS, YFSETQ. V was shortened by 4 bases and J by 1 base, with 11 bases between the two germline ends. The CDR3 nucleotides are TGCGCCAGCAGCGCGGACAACTTTAACTATGGCTACACCTTC. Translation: CASSADNFNYGYTF.

CDR3 loop: CAISEGGQGAKDTQYF. The CDR3 nucleotides are TGTGCCATCAGTGAAGGGGGGCAGGGGGCGAAAGATACGCAGTATTTT. The chain carries TRBV10-3 and TRBJ2-3; TRBD1 matches at 8 bases. This CDR3 region has 16 residues. The V and J ends lost 3 bases and 5 bases, in that order; junction bases with no gene match: 10. The V gene's germline CDR1 is ENHRY and CDR2 SYGVKD.

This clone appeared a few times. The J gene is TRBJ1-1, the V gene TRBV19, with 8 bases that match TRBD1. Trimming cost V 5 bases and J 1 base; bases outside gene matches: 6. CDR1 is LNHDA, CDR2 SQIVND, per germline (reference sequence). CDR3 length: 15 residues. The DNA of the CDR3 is TGTGCCAGTAGTGCCCGACAGGGGTGGAACACTGAAGCTTTCTTT. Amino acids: CASSARQGWNTEAFF.

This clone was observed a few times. The CDR3 spells CASSDLAGGSGEQYF. CDR3 nucleotides: TGTGCCAGCAGCGACCTAGCGGGGGGGTCGGGCGAGCAGTACTTC. The chain links TRBV6-6 to TRBJ2-7, with TRBD2 matching 12 bases. CDR1 is MNHNY and CDR2 is SVGAGI in the germline V gene (reference sequence). Trimming took 6 bases from V and 6 from J; bases not matched to a gene: 9. CDR3 length: 15 amino acids.

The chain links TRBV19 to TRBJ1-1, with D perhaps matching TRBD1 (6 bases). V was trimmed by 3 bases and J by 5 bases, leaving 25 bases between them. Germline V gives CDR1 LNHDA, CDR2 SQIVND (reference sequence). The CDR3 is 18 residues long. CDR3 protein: CASSIFIGRGGGWTEAFF. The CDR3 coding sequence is TGTGCCAGTAGTATTTTTATAGGCAGGGGTGGAGGATGGACTGAAGCTTTCTTT. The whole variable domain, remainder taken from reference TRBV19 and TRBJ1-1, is DGGITQSPKYLFRKEGQNVTLSCEQNLNHDAMYWYRQDPGQGLRLIYYSQIVNDFQKGDIAEGYSVSREKKESFPLTVTSAQKNPTAFYLCASSIFIGRGGGWTEAFFGQGTRLTVV.

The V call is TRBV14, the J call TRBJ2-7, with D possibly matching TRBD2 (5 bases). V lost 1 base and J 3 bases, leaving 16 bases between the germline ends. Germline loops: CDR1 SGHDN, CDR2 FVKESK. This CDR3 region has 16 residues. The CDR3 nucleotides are TGTGCCAGCAGCCAAGTTCAGGTCATGGACTTCTACGAGCAGTACTTC. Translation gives CASSQVQVMDFYEQYF.

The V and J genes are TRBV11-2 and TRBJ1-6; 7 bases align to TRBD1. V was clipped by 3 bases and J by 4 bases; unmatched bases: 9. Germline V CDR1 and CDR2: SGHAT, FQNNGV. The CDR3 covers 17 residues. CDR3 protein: CASSFGIQTGYNSPLHF. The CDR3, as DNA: TGTGCCAGCAGCTTCGGAATCCAGACAGGGTATAATTCACCCCTCCACTTT.

CDR3 amino acids: CASSKGLERSTDTQYF. The CDR3, as DNA: TGTGCCAGTAGTAAGGGACTAGAAAGGAGCACAGATACGCAGTATTTT. J is TRBJ2-3 and V is TRBV19; 8 bases agree with TRBD2. Germline V gives CDR1 LNHDA, CDR2 SQIVND (reference sequence). V gave up 4 bases and J gave up 0 bases; unmatched junction bases: 6. This CDR3 is 16 amino acids long.

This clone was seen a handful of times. CDR3 in amino acids: CASSQDRGNQPQHF. In nucleotides, the CDR3 is TGTGCCAGCAGCCAGGACAGGGGGAATCAGCCCCAGCATTTT. The V and J genes are TRBV2 and TRBJ1-5; TRBD1 agrees at 10 bases. This CDR3 region has 14 residues. Germline CDR1 reads SNHLY; CDR2 reads FYNNEI. V trimming: 6 bases; J trimming: 4 bases; junction bases outside the gene matches: 3.

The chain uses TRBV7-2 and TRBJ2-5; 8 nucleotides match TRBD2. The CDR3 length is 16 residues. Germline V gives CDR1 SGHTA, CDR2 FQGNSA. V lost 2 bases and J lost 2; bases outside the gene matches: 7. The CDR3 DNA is TGTGCCAGCAGCTTAAGCGGCGGGAGGATACAAGAGACCCAGTACTTC. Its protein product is CASSLSGGRIQETQYF.

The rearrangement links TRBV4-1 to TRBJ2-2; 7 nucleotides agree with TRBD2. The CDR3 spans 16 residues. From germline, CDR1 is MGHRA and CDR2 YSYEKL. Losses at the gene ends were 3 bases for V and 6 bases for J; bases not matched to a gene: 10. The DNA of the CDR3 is TGCGCCAGCAGCCACGACGGACTAGTCAATGCCGGGGAGCTGTTTTTT. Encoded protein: CASSHDGLVNAGELFF.

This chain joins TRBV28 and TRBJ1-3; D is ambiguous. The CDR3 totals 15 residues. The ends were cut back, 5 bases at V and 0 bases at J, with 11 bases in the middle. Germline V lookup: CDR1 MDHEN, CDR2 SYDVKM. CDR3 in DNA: TGTGCCAGCAGTCTAAGACATCTCTCTGGAAACACCATATATTTT. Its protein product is CASSLRHLSGNTIYF.

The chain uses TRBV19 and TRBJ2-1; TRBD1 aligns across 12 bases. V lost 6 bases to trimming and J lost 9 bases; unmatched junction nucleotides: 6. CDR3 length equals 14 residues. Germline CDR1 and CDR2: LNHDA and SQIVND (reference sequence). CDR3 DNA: TGTGCCAGTAGCCAGGGACAGGGGGCAGTTGAGCAGTTCTTC. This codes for CASSQGQGAVEQFF.

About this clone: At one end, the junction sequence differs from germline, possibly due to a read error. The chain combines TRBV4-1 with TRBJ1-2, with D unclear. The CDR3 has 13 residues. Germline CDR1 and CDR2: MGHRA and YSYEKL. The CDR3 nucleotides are TGCGCCAGCAGCCACCCCAGAAATCGGCCAGGATCCTTC. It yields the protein CASSHPRNRPGSF.

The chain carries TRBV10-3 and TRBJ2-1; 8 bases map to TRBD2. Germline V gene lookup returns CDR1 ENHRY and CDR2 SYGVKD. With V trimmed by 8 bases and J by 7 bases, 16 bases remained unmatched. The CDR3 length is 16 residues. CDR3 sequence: CAISGKGAGVLNEQFF. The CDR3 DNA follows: TGTGCCATCTCTGGGAAGGGAGCGGGGGTGCTGAATGAGCAGTTCTTC.

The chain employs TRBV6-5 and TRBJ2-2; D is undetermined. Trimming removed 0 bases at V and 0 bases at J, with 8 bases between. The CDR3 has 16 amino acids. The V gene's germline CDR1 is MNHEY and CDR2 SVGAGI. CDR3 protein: CASSYSSQPNTGELFF. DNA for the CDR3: TGTGCCAGCAGTTACTCGTCACAACCGAACACCGGGGAGCTGTTTTTT.

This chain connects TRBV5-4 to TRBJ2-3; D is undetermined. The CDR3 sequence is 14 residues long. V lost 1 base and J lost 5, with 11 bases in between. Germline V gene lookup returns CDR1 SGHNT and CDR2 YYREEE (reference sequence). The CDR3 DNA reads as TGTGCCAGCAGCTTGATAGGAGAAGGAGATACGCAGTATTTT. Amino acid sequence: CASSLIGEGDTQYF.

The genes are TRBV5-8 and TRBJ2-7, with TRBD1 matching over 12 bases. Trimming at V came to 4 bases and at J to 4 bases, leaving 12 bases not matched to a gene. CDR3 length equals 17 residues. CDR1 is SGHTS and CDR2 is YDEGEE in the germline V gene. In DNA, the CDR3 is TGTGCCAGCAGCCTATTCACCGGGACAGGGGGCTCTTACGAGCAGTACTTC. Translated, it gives CASSLFTGTGGSYEQYF.

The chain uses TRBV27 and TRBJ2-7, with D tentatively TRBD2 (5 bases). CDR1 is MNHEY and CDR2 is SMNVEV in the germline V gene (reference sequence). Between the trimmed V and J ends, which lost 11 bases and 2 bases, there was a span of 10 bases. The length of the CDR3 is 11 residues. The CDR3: CAAGKPYEQYF. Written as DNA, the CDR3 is TGTGCCGCCGGGAAGCCCTACGAGCAGTACTTC.

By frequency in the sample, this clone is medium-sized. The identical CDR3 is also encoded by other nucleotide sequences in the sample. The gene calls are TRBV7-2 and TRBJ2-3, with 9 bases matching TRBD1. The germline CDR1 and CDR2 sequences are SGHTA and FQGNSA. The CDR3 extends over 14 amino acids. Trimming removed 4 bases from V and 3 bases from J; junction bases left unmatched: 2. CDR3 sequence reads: CASSSGQGTDTQYF. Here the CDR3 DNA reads TGTGCCAGCAGCTCCGGACAGGGGACAGATACGCAGTATTTT.